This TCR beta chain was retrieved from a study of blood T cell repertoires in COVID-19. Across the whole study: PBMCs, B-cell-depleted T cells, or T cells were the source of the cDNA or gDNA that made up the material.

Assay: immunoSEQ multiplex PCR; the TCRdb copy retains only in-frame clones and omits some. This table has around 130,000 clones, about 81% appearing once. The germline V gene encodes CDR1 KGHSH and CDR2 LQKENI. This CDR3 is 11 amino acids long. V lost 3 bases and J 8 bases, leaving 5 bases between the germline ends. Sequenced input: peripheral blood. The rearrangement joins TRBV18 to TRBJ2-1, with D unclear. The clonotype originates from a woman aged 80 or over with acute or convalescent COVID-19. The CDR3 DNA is TGTGCCAGCTCACCGTCCGATGAGCAGTTCTTC. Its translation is CASSPSDEQFF. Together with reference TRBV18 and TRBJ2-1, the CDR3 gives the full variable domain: NAGVMQNPRHLVRRRGQEARLRCSPMKGHSHVYWYRQLPEEGLKFMVYLQKENIIDESGMPKERFSAEFPKEGPSILRIQQVVRGDSAAYFCASSPSDEQFFGPGTRLTVL.